This T cell receptor (beta chain) is drawn from a study of beta chain features in type 1 diabetes. The germline V gene has CDR1 MDHEN and CDR2 SYDVKM. The CDR3 length is 15 residues. V lost 6 bases, J lost 3 bases, and 8 bases stayed unmatched. The investigators reverse transcribed all of the isolated RNA, so they sequenced expressed TCRB transcripts. TCRdb's table, derived via immunoSEQ multiplex PCR, lists solely in-frame clones and lacks some. In the table there are 810,000 or so clones, roughly 16% of which are singletons. Per donor, one heparinised blood draw averaged about 116 mL. This clone turned up a few times.

Sequenced input: naive CD4+ T cells from blood. The receptor was isolated from a woman aged 18 to 35 in good health. This chain uses TRBV28 with TRBJ2-1; 7 nucleotides match TRBD2. CDR3 amino acids: CASRMGGEGYNEQFF. The CDR3 DNA reads as TGTGCCAGCAGAATGGGAGGGGAAGGCTACAATGAGCAGTTCTTC.